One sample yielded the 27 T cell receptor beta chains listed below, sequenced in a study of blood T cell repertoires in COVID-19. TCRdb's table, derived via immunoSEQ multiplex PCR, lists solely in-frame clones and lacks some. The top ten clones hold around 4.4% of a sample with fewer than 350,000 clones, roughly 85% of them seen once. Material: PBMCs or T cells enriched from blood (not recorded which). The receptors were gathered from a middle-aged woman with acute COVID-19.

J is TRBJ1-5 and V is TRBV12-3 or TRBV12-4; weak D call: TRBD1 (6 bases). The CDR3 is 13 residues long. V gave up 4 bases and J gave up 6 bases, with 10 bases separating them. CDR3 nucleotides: TGTGCCAGCAGTTCGGGACATCTTCAGCCCCAGCATTTT. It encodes CASSSGHLQPQHF.

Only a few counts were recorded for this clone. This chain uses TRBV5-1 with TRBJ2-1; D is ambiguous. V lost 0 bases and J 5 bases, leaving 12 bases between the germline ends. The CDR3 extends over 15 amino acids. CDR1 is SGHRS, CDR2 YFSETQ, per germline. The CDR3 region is CASSLDISPDNEQFF. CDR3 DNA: TGCGCCAGCAGCTTGGACATCTCACCAGACAATGAGCAGTTCTTC.

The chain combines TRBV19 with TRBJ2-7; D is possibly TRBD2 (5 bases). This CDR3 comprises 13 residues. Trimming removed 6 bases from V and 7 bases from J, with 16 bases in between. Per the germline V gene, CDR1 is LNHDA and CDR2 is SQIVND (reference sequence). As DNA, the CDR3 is TGTGCCAGTAGCGAACTGCGGGCGCAAGAGCAGTACTTC. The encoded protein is CASSELRAQEQYF.

CDR3 in amino acids: CASSGGTSGRDEQYF. The CDR3 nucleotides are TGTGCCAGCAGTGGAGGGACTAGCGGGAGAGACGAGCAGTACTTC. The J gene is TRBJ2-7, the V gene TRBV25-1; 14 bases agree with TRBD2. Germline V gene data show CDR1 as MGHDK and CDR2 as SYGVNS. Trimming at V came to 4 bases and at J to 5 bases, leaving 4 bases not matched to a gene. The CDR3 runs to 15 residues.

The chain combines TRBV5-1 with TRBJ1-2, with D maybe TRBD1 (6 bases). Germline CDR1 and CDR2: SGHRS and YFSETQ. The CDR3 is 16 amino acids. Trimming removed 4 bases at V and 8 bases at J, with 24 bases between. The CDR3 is CASSILESSGVGGYTF. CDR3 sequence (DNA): TGCGCCAGCAGCATTCTGGAGTCCTCAGGGGTTGGAGGCTACACCTTC.

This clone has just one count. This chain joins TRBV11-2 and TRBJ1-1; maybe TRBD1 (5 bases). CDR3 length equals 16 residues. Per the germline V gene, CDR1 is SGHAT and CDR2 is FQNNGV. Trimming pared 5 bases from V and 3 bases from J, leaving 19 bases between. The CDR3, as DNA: TGTGCCAGCAGCCTAACCGGGACTATGATGCACACTGAAGCTTTCTTT. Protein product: CASSLTGTMMHTEAFF.

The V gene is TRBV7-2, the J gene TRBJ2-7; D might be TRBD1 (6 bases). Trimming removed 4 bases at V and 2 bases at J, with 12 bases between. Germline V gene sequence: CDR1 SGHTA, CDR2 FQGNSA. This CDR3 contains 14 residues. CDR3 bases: TGTGCCAGCAGCTCCCGGGACACTCCCTACGAGCAGTACTTC. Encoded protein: CASSSRDTPYEQYF.

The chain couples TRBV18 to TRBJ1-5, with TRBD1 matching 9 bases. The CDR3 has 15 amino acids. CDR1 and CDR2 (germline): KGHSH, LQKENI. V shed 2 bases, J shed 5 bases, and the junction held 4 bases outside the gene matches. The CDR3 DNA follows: TGTGCCAGCTCACCAGGGACAGGGTCGTATCAGCCCCAGCATTTT. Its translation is CASSPGTGSYQPQHF.

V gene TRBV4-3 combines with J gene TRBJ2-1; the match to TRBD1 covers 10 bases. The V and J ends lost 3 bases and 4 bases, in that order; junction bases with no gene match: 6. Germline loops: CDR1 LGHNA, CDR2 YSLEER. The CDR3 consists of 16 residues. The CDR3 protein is CASSQDRDRGYNEQFF. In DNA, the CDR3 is TGCGCCAGCAGCCAGGACCGGGACAGGGGATACAATGAGCAGTTCTTC.

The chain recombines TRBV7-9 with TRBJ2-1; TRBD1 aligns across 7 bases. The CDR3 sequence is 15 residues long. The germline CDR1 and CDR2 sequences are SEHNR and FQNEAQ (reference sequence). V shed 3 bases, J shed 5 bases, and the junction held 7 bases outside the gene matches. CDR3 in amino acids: CASSFAGGYNNEQFF. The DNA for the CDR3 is TGTGCCAGCAGCTTCGCAGGGGGTTACAACAATGAGCAGTTCTTC.

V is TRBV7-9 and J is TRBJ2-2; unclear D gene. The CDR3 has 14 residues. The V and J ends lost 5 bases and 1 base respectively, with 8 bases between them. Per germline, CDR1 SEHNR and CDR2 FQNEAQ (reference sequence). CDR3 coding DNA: TGTGCCAGCAGCCGCAGGCAGAACACCGGGGAGCTGTTTTTT. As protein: CASSRRQNTGELFF.

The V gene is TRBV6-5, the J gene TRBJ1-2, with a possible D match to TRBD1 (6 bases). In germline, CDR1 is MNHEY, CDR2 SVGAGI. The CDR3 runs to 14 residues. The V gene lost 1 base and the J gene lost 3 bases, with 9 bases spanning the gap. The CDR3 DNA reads TGTGCCAGCAGTTACTTGAACAGGGACTATGGCTACACCTTC. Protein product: CASSYLNRDYGYTF.

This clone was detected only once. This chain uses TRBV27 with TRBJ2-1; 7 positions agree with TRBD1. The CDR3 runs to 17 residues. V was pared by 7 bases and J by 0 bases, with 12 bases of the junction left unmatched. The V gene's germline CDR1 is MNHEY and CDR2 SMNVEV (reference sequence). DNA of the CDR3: TGTGCCAGCAAAGGCCGATCCGGGACAGACTCCTACAATGAGCAGTTCTTC. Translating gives CASKGRSGTDSYNEQFF.

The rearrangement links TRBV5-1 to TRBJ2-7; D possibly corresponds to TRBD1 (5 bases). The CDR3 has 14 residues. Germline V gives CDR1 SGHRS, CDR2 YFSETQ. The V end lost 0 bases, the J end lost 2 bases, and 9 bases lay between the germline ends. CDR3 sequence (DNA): TGCGCCAGCAGCTTGGCAGGACAACCCTACGAGCAGTACTTC. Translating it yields CASSLAGQPYEQYF. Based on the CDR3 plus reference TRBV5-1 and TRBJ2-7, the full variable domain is KAGVTQTPRYLIKTRGQQVTLSCSPISGHRSVSWYQQTPGQGLQFLFEYFSETQRNKGNFPGRFSGRQFSNSRSEMNVSTLELGDSALYLCASSLAGQPYEQYFGPGTRLTVT.

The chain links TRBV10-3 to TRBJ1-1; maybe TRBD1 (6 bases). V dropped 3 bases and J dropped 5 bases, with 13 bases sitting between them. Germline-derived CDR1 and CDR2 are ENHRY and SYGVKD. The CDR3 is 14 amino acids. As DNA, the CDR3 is TGTGCCATCAGTGACGGCAGGGGTAATACTGAAGCTTTCTTT. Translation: CAISDGRGNTEAFF.

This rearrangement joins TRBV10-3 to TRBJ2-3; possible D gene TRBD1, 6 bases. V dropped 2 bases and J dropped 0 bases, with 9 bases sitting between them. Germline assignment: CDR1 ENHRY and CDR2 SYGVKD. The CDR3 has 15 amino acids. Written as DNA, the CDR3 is TGTGCCATCAGTGAGGGGACAACAAGCACAGATACGCAGTATTTT. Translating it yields CAISEGTTSTDTQYF.

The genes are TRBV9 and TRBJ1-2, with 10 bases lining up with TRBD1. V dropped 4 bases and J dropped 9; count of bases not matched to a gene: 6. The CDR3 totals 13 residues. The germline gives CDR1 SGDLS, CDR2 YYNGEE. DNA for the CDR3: TGTGCCAGCAGCCCTGGGGACAGGGGAAGCTACACCTTC. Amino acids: CASSPGDRGSYTF.

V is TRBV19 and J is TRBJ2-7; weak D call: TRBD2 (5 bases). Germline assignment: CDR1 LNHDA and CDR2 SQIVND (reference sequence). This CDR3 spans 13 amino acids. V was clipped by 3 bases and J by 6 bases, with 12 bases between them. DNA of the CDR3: TGTGCCAGTAGTATGCGGGTAGATGGCGAGCAGTACTTC. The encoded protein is CASSMRVDGEQYF.

DNA of the CDR3: TGTGCCAGCGCCGAGGGACAGGGTGCTTTTGGGCAGTACTTC. Translated, it gives CASAEGQGAFGQYF. This chain links TRBV28 with TRBJ2-7, with 9 bases lining up with TRBD1. Trimming at V came to 8 bases and at J to 9 bases, leaving 14 bases not matched to a gene. The germline V gene encodes CDR1 MDHEN and CDR2 SYDVKM. The CDR3 has 14 residues.

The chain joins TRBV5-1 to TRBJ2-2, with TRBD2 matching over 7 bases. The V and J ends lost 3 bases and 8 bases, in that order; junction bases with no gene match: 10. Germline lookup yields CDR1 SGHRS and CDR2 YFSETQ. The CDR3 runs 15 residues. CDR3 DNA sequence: TGCGCCAGCAGCTCCCGAACGGGGGGAGGTGGGGAGCTGTTTTTT. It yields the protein CASSSRTGGGGELFF.

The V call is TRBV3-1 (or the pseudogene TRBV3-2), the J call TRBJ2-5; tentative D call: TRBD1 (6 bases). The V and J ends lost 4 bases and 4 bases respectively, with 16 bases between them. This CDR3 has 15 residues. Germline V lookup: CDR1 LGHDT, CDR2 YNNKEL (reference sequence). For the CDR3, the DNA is TGTGCCAGCAGCCCACGACAGGTTGGGGGAGAGACCCAGTACTTC. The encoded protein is CASSPRQVGGETQYF.

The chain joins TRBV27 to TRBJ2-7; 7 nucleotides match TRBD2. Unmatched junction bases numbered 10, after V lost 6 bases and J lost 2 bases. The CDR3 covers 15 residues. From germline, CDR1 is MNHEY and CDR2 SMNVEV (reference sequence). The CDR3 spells CASRREASGTYEQYF. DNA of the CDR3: TGTGCCAGCAGAAGAGAGGCTAGCGGAACCTACGAGCAGTACTTC.

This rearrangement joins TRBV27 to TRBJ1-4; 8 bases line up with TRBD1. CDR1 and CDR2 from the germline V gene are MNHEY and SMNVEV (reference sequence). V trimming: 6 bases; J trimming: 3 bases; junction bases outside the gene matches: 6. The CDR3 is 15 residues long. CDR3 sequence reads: CASRRQGIANEKLFF. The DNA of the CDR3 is TGTGCCAGCAGACGACAGGGGATAGCTAATGAAAAACTGTTTTTT.

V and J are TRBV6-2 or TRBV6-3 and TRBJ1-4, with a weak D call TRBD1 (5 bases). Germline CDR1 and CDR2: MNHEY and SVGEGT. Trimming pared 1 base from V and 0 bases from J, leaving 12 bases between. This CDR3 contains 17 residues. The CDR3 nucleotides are TGTGCCAGCAGTTACTTTTACAGGACAACAACTAATGAAAAACTGTTTTTT. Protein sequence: CASSYFYRTTTNEKLFF.

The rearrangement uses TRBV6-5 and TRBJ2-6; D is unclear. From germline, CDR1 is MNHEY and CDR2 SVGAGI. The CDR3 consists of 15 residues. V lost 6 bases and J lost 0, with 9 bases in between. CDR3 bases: TGTGCCAGCAGGTTCACATTCTCTGGGGCCAACGTCCTGACTTTC. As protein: CASRFTFSGANVLTF.

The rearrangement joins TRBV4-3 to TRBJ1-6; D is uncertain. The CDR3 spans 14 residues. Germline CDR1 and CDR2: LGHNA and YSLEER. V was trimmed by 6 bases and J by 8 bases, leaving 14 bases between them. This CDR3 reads CASSAEVLDSPLHF. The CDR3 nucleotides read TGCGCCAGCAGTGCGGAGGTCCTCGATTCACCCCTCCACTTT.

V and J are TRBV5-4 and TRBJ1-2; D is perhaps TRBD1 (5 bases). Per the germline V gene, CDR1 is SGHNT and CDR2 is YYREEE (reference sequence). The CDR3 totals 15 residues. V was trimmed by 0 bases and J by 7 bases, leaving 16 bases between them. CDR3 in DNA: TGTGCCAGCAGCTTGGACAGGACACCGCGGAGTGGCTACACCTTC. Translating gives CASSLDRTPRSGYTF.